This T cell receptor (beta chain) was documented in a study of blood T cell repertoires in COVID-19. As for the study in general: Italy, Spain and the United States were the sources of the convalescent and acute COVID-19 samples. PBMCs, B-cell-depleted T cells, or T cells were the source of the cDNA or gDNA that made up the material.

Original analysis: It was from reference gene primer amplification that nucleated cell counts were estimated. The method was immunoSEQ multiplex PCR; TCRdb's version includes in-frame clones alone and lacks a portion of them. That table gives V, J and clone size, and the DNA gave D and trimming. The sample holds around 190,000 clones, 70% to 90% seen once. What was sequenced was peripheral blood. This TCR was sampled from a man in his 70s with active or convalescent COVID-19.

This CDR3 reads CASSLEGLESQETQYF. CDR3 bases: TGTGCCAGCAGCTTAGAGGGACTAGAATCCCAAGAGACCCAGTACTTC. The chain is built from TRBV7-8 and TRBJ2-5; 8 nucleotides agree with TRBD2. Germline V CDR1 and CDR2: SGHVS, FQNEAQ. V was pared by 1 base and J by 1 base, with 5 bases of the junction left unmatched. This CDR3 is built from 16 residues.